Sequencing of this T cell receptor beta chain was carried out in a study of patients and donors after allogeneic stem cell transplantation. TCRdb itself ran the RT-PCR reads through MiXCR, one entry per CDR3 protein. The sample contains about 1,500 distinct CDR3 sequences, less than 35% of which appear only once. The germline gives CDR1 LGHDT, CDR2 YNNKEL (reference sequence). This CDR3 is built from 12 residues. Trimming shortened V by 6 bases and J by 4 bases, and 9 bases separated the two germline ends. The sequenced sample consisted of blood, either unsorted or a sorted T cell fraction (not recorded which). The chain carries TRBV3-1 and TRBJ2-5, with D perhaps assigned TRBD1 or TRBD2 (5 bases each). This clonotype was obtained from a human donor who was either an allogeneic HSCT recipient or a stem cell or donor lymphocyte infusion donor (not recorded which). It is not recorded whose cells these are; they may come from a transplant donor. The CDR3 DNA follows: TGTGCCAGCAGTCGGGGCGGAGAGACCCAGTACTTC. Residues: CASSRGGETQYF.